The clone carrying this T cell receptor beta chain came up once. The data were produced by immunoSEQ multiplex PCR, yet TCRdb's version contains in-frame clones alone and is incomplete. The repertoire holds fewer than 50,000 clones, with about 74% as singletons. This entry comes from a study of T cell responses to AZD1222 COVID-19 vaccine. Germline V gene data show CDR1 as SEHNR and CDR2 as FQNEAQ (reference sequence). CDR3 length: 17 residues. V was pared by 4 bases and J by 5 bases, with 6 bases of the junction left unmatched. Sequenced here: peripheral blood, sampled on day 0 of AZD1222 vaccination. V and J are TRBV7-9 and TRBJ2-2; 14 bases fit TRBD2. This clonotype originated in an adult in good health. The CDR3 DNA reads TGTGCCAGCAGCTCCCTGGGACTAGCGGGAGTAACCGGGGAGCTGTTTTTT. Amino acid sequence: CASSSLGLAGVTGELFF. The complete variable domain, with remaining parts taken from reference TRBV7-9 and TRBJ2-2, reads DTGVSQNPRHKITKRGQNVTFRCDPISEHNRLYWYRQTLGQGPEFLTYFQNEAQLEKSRLLSDRFSAERPKGSFSTLEIQRTEQGDSAMYLCASSSLGLAGVTGELFFGEGSRLTVL.